Listed below are T cell receptor beta chains from one sample, sequenced in a study of beta chain features in type 1 diabetes. Sequencing used immunoSEQ multiplex PCR; TCRdb keeps in-frame clones, though not all of them. In the table there are about 240,000 clones, about 26% of which are singletons. The specimen sequenced was central memory CD4+ T cells from blood. All receptors come from a man under 40 in good health. Each CDR3 is given with its conserved first and last residue. A D gene is named only where the DNA matches it firmly. A row's size may be missing; if present it is once, few, many or a size class.

V	J	D	size	CDR3	DNA
TRBV7-8	TRBJ2-1	.	few	CASSPRDSYSGEQFF	TGTGCCAGCAGCCCGCGGGACAGTTATTCCGGTGAGCAGTTCTTC
TRBV30	TRBJ1-1	TRBD1	.	CAATTGRAEAFF	TGTGCCGCGACGACAGGGAGGGCTGAAGCTTTCTTT
TRBV7-4	TRBJ2-7	TRBD1	.	CASSLAQRTGPYYEQYF	TGTGCCAGCAGCTTAGCGCAACGGACAGGGCCTTACTACGAGCAGTACTTC
TRBV7-2	TRBJ2-6	.	.	CASSPALGSGANVLTF	TGTGCCAGCAGCCCTGCGCTGGGGTCTGGGGCCAACGTCCTGACTTTC
TRBV9	TRBJ2-3	.	.	CASSVVEDTQYF	TGTGCCAGCAGCGTAGTTGAAGATACGCAGTATTTT
TRBV4-1	TRBJ2-7	.	.	CASSPTPGTRYEQYF	TGCGCCAGCAGCCCAACACCCGGGACGCGCTACGAGCAGTACTTC
TRBV19	TRBJ2-2	TRBD1	few	CAGRDRGDTGELFF	TGTGCCGGGAGGGACAGGGGAGACACCGGGGAGCTGTTTTTT
TRBV4-3	TRBJ2-1	.	few	CASSQDSLISSYNEQFF	TGCGCCAGCAGCCAAGATTCCCTCATCAGCTCCTACAATGAGCAGTTCTTC
TRBV28	TRBJ2-1	.	few	CASSTTNEQFF	TGTGCCAGCAGTACGACGAATGAGCAGTTCTTC
TRBV29-1	TRBJ2-5	.	few	CSVVPLLQGIETQYF	TGCAGCGTTGTCCCTCTCTTACAGGGTATAGAGACCCAGTACTTC
TRBV19	TRBJ2-1	TRBD1	.	CASSGQGRTYNEQFF	TGTGCCAGTAGTGGACAGGGTCGTACCTACAATGAGCAGTTCTTC
TRBV2	TRBJ2-4	.	many	CASSEAQVGDIQYF	TGTGCCAGCAGTGAAGCACAGGTGGGGGACATTCAGTACTTC
TRBV29-1	TRBJ2-1	.	few	CSVERLYFNEQFF	TGCAGCGTTGAAAGATTATACTTCAATGAGCAGTTCTTC
TRBV11-2	TRBJ2-1	TRBD2	.	CASSLGTSNNEQFF	TGTGCCAGCAGCTTGGGGACTAGTAACAATGAGCAGTTCTTC
TRBV5-6	TRBJ1-1	.	few	CASSGWTVNTEAFF	TGTGCCAGCAGCGGGTGGACCGTGAACACTGAAGCTTTCTTT
TRBV5-1	TRBJ2-5	TRBD2	few	CASGKIAGNQETQYF	TGCGCCAGCGGCAAGATAGCGGGCAACCAAGAGACCCAGTACTTC
TRBV14	TRBJ2-2	TRBD2	few	CASSQDWLAAGELFF	TGTGCCAGCAGCCAAGATTGGCTAGCGGCCGGGGAGCTGTTTTTT
TRBV2	TRBJ2-7	TRBD1	.	CASSGDRGRNEQYF	TGTGCCAGCAGTGGGGACAGGGGGAGGAACGAGCAGTACTTC
TRBV7-8	TRBJ2-1	TRBD2	few	CASSYDDYSGTSYNEQFF	TGTGCCAGCAGCTACGACGATTATAGCGGGACATCCTACAATGAGCAGTTCTTC
TRBV2	TRBJ2-2	.	few	CASSYGITGELFF	TGTGCCAGCAGCTACGGGATCACCGGGGAGCTGTTTTTT
TRBV12-5	TRBJ2-7	TRBD1	few	CASGSGQGTNEQYF	TGTGCTAGTGGCTCCGGACAGGGTACAAACGAGCAGTACTTC
TRBV5-6	TRBJ2-3	.	.	CASSTVGANTDTQYF	TGTGCCAGCAGCACGGTGGGGGCCAACACAGATACGCAGTATTTT
TRBV7-9	TRBJ2-3	.	.	CASSPHERSTDTQYF	TGTGCCAGCAGCCCCCATGAGCGGAGCACAGATACGCAGTATTTT
TRBV29-1	TRBJ1-2	TRBD1	few	CSVEVTGDYGYTF	TGCAGCGTTGAGGTCACAGGGGACTATGGCTACACCTTC
TRBV19	TRBJ2-3	.	.	CASSRARAGDTQYF	TGTGCCAGTAGTAGGGCCAGGGCGGGGGATACGCAGTATTTT
TRBV4-2	TRBJ2-2	.	.	CASSLEDSSTGELFF	TGTGCCAGCAGCCTCGAGGATAGCTCCACCGGGGAGCTGTTTTTT
TRBV29-1	TRBJ1-1	.	few	CSVVRVQNTEAFF	TGCAGCGTTGTTCGGGTACAGAACACTGAAGCTTTCTTT
TRBV15	TRBJ1-1	.	.	CATSPGLNTEAFF	TGTGCCACCAGTCCAGGGCTGAACACTGAAGCTTTCTTT
TRBV7-9	TRBJ2-1	.	.	CASSLGLNEQFF	TGTGCCAGCAGCTTAGGACTCAATGAGCAGTTCTTC
TRBV5-4	TRBJ2-7	.	.	CASSTDGKYEQYF	TGTGCCAGCAGTACGGACGGAAAATACGAGCAGTACTTC
TRBV30	TRBJ2-1	.	.	CAWKPSRNNEQFF	TGTGCCTGGAAGCCTAGTAGGAACAATGAGCAGTTCTTC
TRBV6-5	TRBJ1-5	.	.	CASSYQGGQPQHF	TGTGCCAGCAGTTATCAGGGAGGGCAGCCCCAGCATTTT
TRBV11-2	TRBJ1-2	.	few	CASSGQNYGYTF	TGTGCCAGCAGCGGTCAGAACTATGGCTACACCTTC
TRBV9	TRBJ2-3	.	many	CASSVGASTDTQYF	TGTGCCAGCAGCGTGGGAGCGAGCACAGATACGCAGTATTTT
TRBV7-2	TRBJ2-5	TRBD2	.	CASNTAGLLGQTQYF	TGTGCCAGCAACACAGCGGGATTACTAGGACAGACCCAGTACTTC
TRBV30	TRBJ1-1	.	.	CAWSVRRGNTEAFF	TGTGCCTGGAGTGTTCGCAGGGGGAACACTGAAGCTTTCTTT
TRBV10-1	TRBJ2-7	TRBD1	.	CASSGPGQGAEQYF	TGCGCCAGCAGCGGGCCGGGACAGGGTGCCGAGCAGTACTTC
TRBV5-1	TRBJ2-3	.	few	CASSSGLATDTQYF	TGCGCCAGCAGCTCGGGACTCGCCACAGATACGCAGTATTTT
TRBV27	TRBJ2-7	.	few	CASSFGLDRRYEQYF	TGTGCCAGCAGTTTTGGGCTAGACAGACGATACGAGCAGTACTTC
TRBV7-2	TRBJ1-5	.	.	CASSLGTGRSNQPQHF	TGTGCCAGCAGCTTAGGAACCGGACGGAGCAATCAGCCCCAGCATTTT